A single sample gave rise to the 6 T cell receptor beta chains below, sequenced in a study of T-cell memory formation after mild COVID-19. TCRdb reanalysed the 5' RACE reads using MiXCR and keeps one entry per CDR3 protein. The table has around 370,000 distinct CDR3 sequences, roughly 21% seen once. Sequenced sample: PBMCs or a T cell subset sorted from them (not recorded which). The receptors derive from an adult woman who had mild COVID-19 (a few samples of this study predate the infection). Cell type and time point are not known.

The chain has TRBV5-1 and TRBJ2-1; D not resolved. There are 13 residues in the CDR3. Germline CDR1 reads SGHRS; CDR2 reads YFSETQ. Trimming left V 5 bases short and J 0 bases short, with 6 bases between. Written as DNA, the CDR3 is TGCGCCAGCAGTAGGGACTCCTACAATGAGCAGTTCTTC. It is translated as CASSRDSYNEQFF. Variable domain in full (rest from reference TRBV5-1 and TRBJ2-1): KAGVTQTPRYLIKTRGQQVTLSCSPISGHRSVSWYQQTPGQGLQFLFEYFSETQRNKGNFPGRFSGRQFSNSRSEMNVSTLELGDSALYLCASSRDSYNEQFFGPGTRLTVL.

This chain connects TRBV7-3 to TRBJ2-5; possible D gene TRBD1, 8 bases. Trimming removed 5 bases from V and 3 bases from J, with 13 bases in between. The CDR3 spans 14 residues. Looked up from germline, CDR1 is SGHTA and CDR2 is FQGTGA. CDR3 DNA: TGTGCCAGCAGCGCAACAGGGGGGGAAGAGACCCAGTACTTC. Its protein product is CASSATGGEETQYF.

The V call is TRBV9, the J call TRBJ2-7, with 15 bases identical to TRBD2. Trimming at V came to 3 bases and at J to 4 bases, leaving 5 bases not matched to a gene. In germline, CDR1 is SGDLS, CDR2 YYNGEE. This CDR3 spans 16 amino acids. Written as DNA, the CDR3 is TGTGCCAGCAGCGGGCCCGGGACTAGCGGGGGGTACGAGCAGTACTTC. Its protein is CASSGPGTSGGYEQYF.

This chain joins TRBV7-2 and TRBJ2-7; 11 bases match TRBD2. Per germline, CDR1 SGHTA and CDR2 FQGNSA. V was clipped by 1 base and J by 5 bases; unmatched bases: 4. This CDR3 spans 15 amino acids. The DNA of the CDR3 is TGTGCCAGCAGCTTAGAGGGGACTAGCGGCCACGAGCAGTACTTC. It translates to CASSLEGTSGHEQYF.

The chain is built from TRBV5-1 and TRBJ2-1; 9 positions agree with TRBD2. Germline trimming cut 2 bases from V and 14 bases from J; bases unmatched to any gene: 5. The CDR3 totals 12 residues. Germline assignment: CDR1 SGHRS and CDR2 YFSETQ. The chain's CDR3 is CASSFQRGEEFF. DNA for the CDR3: TGCGCCAGCAGCTTCCAGCGGGGGGAGGAGTTCTTC.

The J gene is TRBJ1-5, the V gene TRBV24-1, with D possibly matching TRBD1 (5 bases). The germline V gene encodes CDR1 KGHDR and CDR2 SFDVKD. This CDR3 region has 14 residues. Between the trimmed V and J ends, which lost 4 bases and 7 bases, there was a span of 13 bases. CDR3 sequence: CATSERGLGQPQHF. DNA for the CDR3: TGTGCCACCAGTGAAAGGGGTTTGGGGCAGCCCCAGCATTTT.